This T cell receptor (beta chain) was captured in a study of blood T cells in healthy people across ages. Overall study findings and caveats: Long-lived donors exceeded aged donors in naive CD4+ cells and diversity. Getting older went along with TCR beta diversity per million T cells dropping roughly linearly.

With V trimmed by 5 bases and J by 2 bases, 13 bases remained unmatched. CDR1 is DFQATT and CDR2 is SNEGSKA in the germline V gene (reference sequence). The length of the CDR3 is 16 residues. A sample-barcoded 5' primer and a J-beta primer mix were used in a second PCR of about 7 to 11 cycles. TCRdb re-analysed the 5' RACE reads in MiXCR, keeping a single row per CDR3 protein. The sample carries about 290,000 distinct CDR3 sequences, 25% to 30% recorded once. Points on this clonotype: Its antigen is unknown.

It was 9.5 to 10 milliliters of peripheral blood that were drawn from each donor. The chain has TRBV20-1 and TRBJ2-3; 7 positions agree with TRBD2. Sequencing was done on a sample of blood. This TCR was recovered from an older woman in good health. The CDR3 region has the DNA TGCAGTGCTTCCCCCCTCCGCGGGGGACCCACAGATACGCAGTATTTT. This translates into CSASPLRGGPTDTQYF.